This entry describes one T cell receptor (beta chain). What it recognizes is unknown. This sample stems from a study of cytomegalovirus exposure and HLA in healthy donors. Overall study findings and caveats: CMV antigen specificity of a few CMV-associated chains was confirmed in vitro.

Some clones are missing from TCRdb's copy, which holds only in-frame ones; the method was immunoSEQ multiplex PCR. The sample has 150,000 to 200,000 clones; about 84% are singletons. The V end lost 6 bases, the J end lost 0 bases, and 8 bases lay between the germline ends. CDR3 size: 13 residues. From germline, CDR1 is MNHEY and CDR2 SVGAGI. The V gene is TRBV6-5, the J gene TRBJ2-5; D is possibly TRBD2 (5 bases). The TCR originated in a young woman in good health and CMV-seronegative. Sequencing used PBMCs. The CDR3 DNA reads TGTGCCAGCAGCCGGGGATACCAAGAGACCCAGTACTTC. Its protein is CASSRGYQETQYF.